This TCR beta chain was documented in a study of T cell repertoires in cytomegalovirus infection. Overall study context: Based on public TCR beta signatures, there were indications of CMV infection and of a matching HLA type.

In its sample, this clonotype was seen a few times. CDR3 length equals 13 residues. The V gene lost 7 bases and the J gene lost 0 bases, with 10 bases spanning the gap. Germline CDR1 and CDR2: LNHDA and SQIVND (reference sequence). TCRdb used MiXCR to reprocess the reads, holding one entry per CDR3 protein. The sample holds a few hundred thousand distinct CDR3 sequences, roughly 15% seen once. The chain joins TRBV19 to TRBJ2-7; D is uncertain. Material: PBMCs. The TCR originated in a human donor in good health (CMV status not recorded). Some clones in this sample may be carry-over from other donors' samples. The CDR3 reads CASTHPSSYEQYF. CDR3 coding DNA: TGTGCCAGTACTCACCCCAGCTCCTACGAGCAGTACTTC.